The entry that follows covers one T cell receptor beta chain sequence. CD8+ and CD4+ T cells were negatively isolated; TEMRA cells were FACS-enriched. Reverse transcription used 0.5 to 1 ug RNA and random hexamers. Amplification of the TCR beta CDR3 was carried out by immunoSEQ multiplex PCR, which spanned a total of 54 Vbeta and 13 Jbeta segments. In TCRdb, the immunoSEQ multiplex PCR reads were re-called with MiXCR into one record per CDR3 protein. The data show about 80,000 distinct CDR3 sequences, 94% seen once. This entry belongs to a study of CD8 T cells in Susac syndrome. Germline V CDR1 and CDR2: SGDLS, YYNGEE. V trimming: 3 bases; J trimming: 5 bases; junction bases outside the gene matches: 4. The CDR3 runs 13 residues.

The sequencing sample was made of CD8+ T cells from PBMCs. This chain joins TRBV9 and TRBJ1-1; 7 bases line up with TRBD1. The receptor was isolated from a human donor in good health. CDR3 nucleotides: TGTGCCAGCAGCGCAGGGGGACGGACTGAAGCTTTCTTT. Its protein product is CASSAGGRTEAFF.